The rows below give T cell receptor beta chains drawn from one sample of a study of shared clonotypes between healthy human individuals. Sequencing was performed with immunoSEQ multiplex PCR; in TCRdb, only in-frame clones are kept and a portion is missing. The sample gives about a million clones, around 75% of which show up once; 1.5% is in the top ten. Sequencing used memory CD4+ T cells sorted from blood. These receptors originate from a young man in good health. Each CDR3 is given with its conserved first and last residue. The order of the fields is J gene, clone size, V gene, D gene, CDR3 protein, CDR3 DNA. A D gene is named only where the DNA matches it firmly. Where a row states a size, it is once, few, many or the class of an expanded clone; other rows omit it.

J gene: TRBJ2-5
clone size: many
V gene: TRBV5-6
D gene: .
CDR3 protein: CASSLGSTETQYF
CDR3 DNA: TGTGCCAGCAGCTTGGGATCGACGGAGACCCAGTACTTC

J gene: TRBJ2-3
clone size: .
V gene: TRBV7-9
D gene: .
CDR3 protein: CASSPLVSGRDTQYF
CDR3 DNA: TGTGCCAGCAGCCCGCTCGTTTCGGGCAGGGATACGCAGTATTTT

J gene: TRBJ2-1
clone size: .
V gene: TRBV7-9
D gene: .
CDR3 protein: CASSLDSSSYNEQFF
CDR3 DNA: TGTGCCAGCAGCCTCGATTCCAGCTCCTACAATGAGCAGTTCTTC

J gene: TRBJ2-3
clone size: .
V gene: TRBV29-1
D gene: TRBD2
CDR3 protein: CSVKVGTSEGDTQYF
CDR3 DNA: TGCAGCGTTAAGGTCGGGACTAGCGAGGGAGATACGCAGTATTTT

J gene: TRBJ1-1
clone size: .
V gene: TRBV5-4
D gene: .
CDR3 protein: CASSLFDRNTEAFF
CDR3 DNA: TGTGCCAGCAGCCTTTTTGACAGGAACACTGAAGCTTTCTTT

J gene: TRBJ2-7
clone size: few
V gene: TRBV7-2
D gene: .
CDR3 protein: CASSTDRASYTKQYF
CDR3 DNA: TGTGCCAGCAGCACCGATCGGGCTTCTTATACGAAGCAGTACTTC

J gene: TRBJ2-7
clone size: .
V gene: TRBV6-4
D gene: TRBD2
CDR3 protein: CASSDSGSGGLTYEQYF
CDR3 DNA: TGTGCCAGCAGTGACTCAGGTAGCGGGGGCCTTACCTACGAGCAGTACTTC

J gene: TRBJ1-4
clone size: few
V gene: TRBV30
D gene: .
CDR3 protein: CAWSPGENEKLFF
CDR3 DNA: TGTGCCTGGAGTCCTGGTGAGAATGAAAAACTGTTTTTT

J gene: TRBJ2-1
clone size: .
V gene: TRBV18
D gene: TRBD2
CDR3 protein: CASSQQGLAGNEQFF
CDR3 DNA: TGTGCCAGCTCTCAACAGGGACTAGCGGGGAATGAGCAGTTCTTC

J gene: TRBJ1-2
clone size: .
V gene: TRBV5-1
D gene: TRBD1
CDR3 protein: CASRPRFGTDISYGYTF
CDR3 DNA: TGCGCCAGCAGACCAAGGTTCGGGACAGATATAAGCTATGGCTACACCTTC

J gene: TRBJ1-5
clone size: .
V gene: TRBV5-6
D gene: .
CDR3 protein: CASSWGQRGQPQHF
CDR3 DNA: TGTGCCAGCAGCTGGGGCCAGAGGGGTCAGCCCCAGCATTTT

J gene: TRBJ2-3
clone size: .
V gene: TRBV7-9
D gene: TRBD1
CDR3 protein: CASSLTILTGGPDTQYF
CDR3 DNA: TGTGCCAGCAGCCTAACAATACTGACAGGGGGGCCAGATACGCAGTATTTT

J gene: TRBJ2-7
clone size: .
V gene: TRBV18
D gene: .
CDR3 protein: CASSSTRGRDYEQYF
CDR3 DNA: TGTGCCAGCTCATCAACACGGGGGAGAGACTACGAGCAGTACTTC

J gene: TRBJ2-7
clone size: .
V gene: TRBV7-8
D gene: TRBD2
CDR3 protein: CASRWSGSVLDEQYF
CDR3 DNA: TGTGCCAGCAGATGGAGCGGGAGTGTATTGGACGAGCAGTACTTC

J gene: TRBJ1-6
clone size: .
V gene: TRBV5-1
D gene: .
CDR3 protein: CASSVNSYNSPLHF
CDR3 DNA: TGCGCCAGCAGCGTTAACTCCTATAATTCACCCCTCCACTTT

J gene: TRBJ2-7
clone size: .
V gene: TRBV5-1
D gene: .
CDR3 protein: CASSLEGGQQYF
CDR3 DNA: TGCGCCAGCAGCTTGGAGGGGGGTCAGCAGTACTTC

J gene: TRBJ2-7
clone size: .
V gene: TRBV12-5
D gene: .
CDR3 protein: CASGSPLGSAYGEQYF
CDR3 DNA: TGTGCTAGTGGTTCACCTCTTGGCAGCGCATACGGCGAGCAGTACTTC

J gene: TRBJ1-1
clone size: few
V gene: TRBV6-1
D gene: .
CDR3 protein: CASEHRTNTEAFF
CDR3 DNA: TGTGCCAGCGAACACAGGACGAACACTGAAGCTTTCTTT

J gene: TRBJ2-1
clone size: .
V gene: TRBV15
D gene: .
CDR3 protein: CATSGLPGPGGVNEQFF
CDR3 DNA: TGTGCCACCAGCGGTTTACCGGGACCCGGAGGGGTCAATGAGCAGTTCTTC

J gene: TRBJ2-1
clone size: .
V gene: TRBV9
D gene: TRBD2
CDR3 protein: CASSALTSGGAGEQFF
CDR3 DNA: TGTGCCAGCAGCGCACTGACTAGCGGGGGGGCCGGTGAGCAGTTCTTC

J gene: TRBJ1-2
clone size: .
V gene: TRBV18
D gene: .
CDR3 protein: CASSPPAQGSGYTF
CDR3 DNA: TGTGCCAGCTCACCGCCCGCCCAGGGAAGTGGCTACACCTTC

J gene: TRBJ1-4
clone size: .
V gene: TRBV6-1
D gene: TRBD1
CDR3 protein: CASSQDDRGDEKLFF
CDR3 DNA: TGTGCCAGCAGCCAGGATGACAGGGGGGACGAAAAACTGTTTTTT

J gene: TRBJ1-6
clone size: .
V gene: TRBV18
D gene: .
CDR3 protein: CASSGQTDNSPLHF
CDR3 DNA: TGTGCCAGCTCCGGACAGACCGATAATTCACCCCTCCACTTT

J gene: TRBJ2-7
clone size: .
V gene: TRBV30
D gene: .
CDR3 protein: CAWSVRVEQYF
CDR3 DNA: TGTGCCTGGAGTGTAAGGGTCGAGCAGTACTTC

J gene: TRBJ2-7
clone size: .
V gene: TRBV7-2
D gene: .
CDR3 protein: CASSLRGSLYEQYF
CDR3 DNA: TGTGCCAGCAGCTTACGGGGAAGTCTCTACGAGCAGTACTTC

J gene: TRBJ1-2
clone size: .
V gene: TRBV20-1
D gene: .
CDR3 protein: CSASDLYGYTF
CDR3 DNA: TGCAGTGCTAGTGATCTTTATGGCTACACCTTC

J gene: TRBJ1-1
clone size: .
V gene: TRBV6-6
D gene: TRBD1
CDR3 protein: CASSYSQGAQAFF
CDR3 DNA: TGTGCCAGCAGTTACTCGCAGGGGGCGCAAGCTTTCTTT

J gene: TRBJ2-3
clone size: .
V gene: TRBV29-1
D gene: TRBD1
CDR3 protein: CSADRGGDTQYF
CDR3 DNA: TGCAGCGCGGACAGGGGAGGAGATACGCAGTATTTT

J gene: TRBJ2-7
clone size: .
V gene: TRBV6-1
D gene: .
CDR3 protein: CASRKEAVSSYEQYF
CDR3 DNA: TGTGCCAGCAGGAAGGAGGCCGTAAGCTCCTACGAGCAGTACTTC

J gene: TRBJ2-5
clone size: .
V gene: TRBV5-6
D gene: .
CDR3 protein: CASSLGQLQETQYF
CDR3 DNA: TGTGCCAGCAGCTTGGGGCAGCTCCAAGAGACCCAGTACTTC

J gene: TRBJ1-2
clone size: .
V gene: TRBV6-5
D gene: TRBD1
CDR3 protein: CASSSLRTGVYGYTF
CDR3 DNA: TGTGCCAGCAGTTCCCTCCGGACAGGGGTCTACGGCTACACCTTC

J gene: TRBJ1-3
clone size: .
V gene: TRBV27
D gene: .
CDR3 protein: CASSTPGVGPSGNTIYF
CDR3 DNA: TGTGCCAGCAGTACCCCCGGGGTGGGGCCCTCTGGAAACACCATATATTTT

J gene: TRBJ2-2
clone size: .
V gene: TRBV11-3
D gene: .
CDR3 protein: CASSSPGAGELFF
CDR3 DNA: TGTGCCAGCAGCTCTCCCGGGGCCGGGGAGCTGTTTTTT

J gene: TRBJ2-1
clone size: .
V gene: TRBV5-1
D gene: .
CDR3 protein: CASSLLSGVSYNEQFF
CDR3 DNA: TGCGCCAGCAGCTTGCTTAGCGGAGTCTCCTACAATGAGCAGTTCTTC

J gene: TRBJ1-3
clone size: .
V gene: TRBV6-1
D gene: .
CDR3 protein: CASSEEGGRLSGNTIYF
CDR3 DNA: TGTGCCAGCAGTGAAGAGGGGGGGCGCCTCTCTGGAAACACCATATATTTT

J gene: TRBJ1-1
clone size: .
V gene: TRBV19
D gene: .
CDR3 protein: CATHRGTAEAFF
CDR3 DNA: TGTGCCACCCACCGGGGGACCGCTGAAGCTTTCTTT

J gene: TRBJ2-1
clone size: .
V gene: TRBV6-6
D gene: TRBD2
CDR3 protein: CASAIAGGRFEQFF
CDR3 DNA: TGTGCCAGCGCAATAGCGGGAGGTCGTTTTGAGCAGTTCTTC

J gene: TRBJ1-5
clone size: once
V gene: TRBV7-2
D gene: .
CDR3 protein: CASSLSGAPGWHSNQPQHF
CDR3 DNA: TGTGCCAGCAGCTTATCGGGGGCCCCCGGCTGGCATAGCAATCAGCCCCAGCATTTT

J gene: TRBJ2-7
clone size: .
V gene: TRBV5-1
D gene: TRBD1
CDR3 protein: CASSSGQSPPWGYF
CDR3 DNA: TGCGCCAGCAGCTCGGGACAGAGCCCTCCATGGGGGTACTTC

J gene: TRBJ2-7
clone size: .
V gene: TRBV27
D gene: TRBD2
CDR3 protein: CASRRGGVQYF
CDR3 DNA: TGTGCCAGCAGACGCGGGGGAGTGCAGTACTTC

J gene: TRBJ2-1
clone size: .
V gene: TRBV25-1
D gene: .
CDR3 protein: CASNGAPTGPGEQFF
CDR3 DNA: TGTGCCAGCAATGGGGCCCCGACTGGGCCTGGGGAGCAGTTCTTC

J gene: TRBJ1-1
clone size: few
V gene: TRBV19
D gene: .
CDR3 protein: CASINQGYGGTEAFF
CDR3 DNA: TGTGCCAGTATCAATCAGGGGTACGGCGGCACTGAAGCTTTCTTT

J gene: TRBJ1-3
clone size: .
V gene: TRBV11-2
D gene: .
CDR3 protein: CASRSLRASGNTIYF
CDR3 DNA: TGTGCCAGCAGATCCCTTAGGGCCTCAGGAAACACCATATATTTT

J gene: TRBJ2-1
clone size: .
V gene: TRBV7-2
D gene: .
CDR3 protein: CASSLGGGMRNEQFF
CDR3 DNA: TGTGCCAGCAGCTTGGGCGGAGGGATGCGGAATGAGCAGTTCTTC

J gene: TRBJ1-2
clone size: .
V gene: TRBV10-1
D gene: .
CDR3 protein: CASSESGGYGYTF
CDR3 DNA: TGCGCCAGCAGTGAATCTGGGGGGTATGGCTACACCTTC

J gene: TRBJ2-5
clone size: .
V gene: TRBV7-7
D gene: TRBD2
CDR3 protein: CASSPSGGAEETQYF
CDR3 DNA: TGTGCTAGCAGCCCTAGCGGGGGGGCCGAGGAGACCCAGTACTTC

J gene: TRBJ2-4
clone size: once
V gene: TRBV7-8
D gene: .
CDR3 protein: CASSGHSGTKNIQYF
CDR3 DNA: TGTGCCAGCAGCGGACACTCGGGCACCAAAAACATTCAGTACTTC

J gene: TRBJ2-7
clone size: many
V gene: TRBV7-6
D gene: TRBD2
CDR3 protein: CASSFRGAGVPSSEQYF
CDR3 DNA: TGTGCCAGCAGCTTCCGAGGTGCGGGAGTTCCGTCTAGCGAGCAGTACTTC

J gene: TRBJ2-5
clone size: once
V gene: TRBV13
D gene: .
CDR3 protein: CASSTLRTPVETQYF
CDR3 DNA: TGTGCCAGCAGCACACTTCGGACTCCTGTAGAGACCCAGTACTTC

J gene: TRBJ1-5
clone size: few
V gene: TRBV5-6
D gene: .
CDR3 protein: CASSLSAQAQGPQHF
CDR3 DNA: TGTGCCAGCAGCTTGTCGGCACAGGCGCAGGGGCCCCAGCATTTT

J gene: TRBJ2-2
clone size: .
V gene: TRBV12-5
D gene: .
CDR3 protein: CASGFTQGWGTGELFF
CDR3 DNA: TGTGCTAGTGGTTTTACTCAGGGTTGGGGAACCGGGGAGCTGTTTTTT

J gene: TRBJ2-5
clone size: .
V gene: TRBV2
D gene: .
CDR3 protein: CASSEARTPGETQYF
CDR3 DNA: TGTGCCAGCAGTGAAGCGCGGACCCCCGGGGAGACCCAGTACTTC

J gene: TRBJ2-5
clone size: many
V gene: TRBV10-2
D gene: .
CDR3 protein: CASTRTFQETQYF
CDR3 DNA: TGCGCCAGCACTAGGACCTTCCAAGAGACCCAGTACTTC

J gene: TRBJ2-2
clone size: .
V gene: TRBV9
D gene: .
CDR3 protein: CASSVVSGQDSGELFF
CDR3 DNA: TGTGCCAGCAGCGTAGTCAGTGGTCAAGATTCCGGGGAGCTGTTTTTT

J gene: TRBJ2-2
clone size: .
V gene: TRBV19
D gene: .
CDR3 protein: CASSMVQSFTGELFF
CDR3 DNA: TGTGCCAGTAGTATGGTACAGAGCTTTACCGGGGAGCTGTTTTTT

J gene: TRBJ1-3
clone size: .
V gene: TRBV7-2
D gene: .
CDR3 protein: CASSLFLGNTIYF
CDR3 DNA: TGTGCCAGCAGCTTGTTCCTAGGAAACACCATATATTTT

J gene: TRBJ2-1
clone size: .
V gene: TRBV5-1
D gene: .
CDR3 protein: CASGDRSSYNEQFF
CDR3 DNA: TGCGCCAGCGGAGACAGGTCCTCCTACAATGAGCAGTTCTTC

J gene: TRBJ2-4
clone size: .
V gene: TRBV6-6
D gene: TRBD2
CDR3 protein: CASGTISIQYF
CDR3 DNA: TGTGCCAGTGGGACTATAAGCATTCAGTACTTC

J gene: TRBJ2-7
clone size: few
V gene: TRBV28
D gene: .
CDR3 protein: CASTAITIYEQYF
CDR3 DNA: TGTGCCAGCACAGCCATAACGATCTACGAGCAGTACTTC